These 6 T cell receptor beta chains originate from one sample sequenced in a study of Ad26.COV2.S vaccination and SARS-CoV-2 variants. Sequenced by immunoSEQ multiplex PCR; TCRdb stores in-frame clones only, minus some. The table records about 250,000 clones, about 87% of them present only once. Treatment defined: some 19 received Ad26.COV2.S at low or high dose, single or two shots; about 5 received placebo; per-sample allocation not given. Sampling occurred on day 63 after the first vaccine or placebo injection. Material: peripheral blood, obtained in a trial of Ad26.COV2.S vaccine versus placebo. The receptors here all came from a person aged 18 to 59 who received the Ad26.COV2.S COVID-19 vaccine or a placebo.

As concerns this clone: This may come from a read error, since a much larger clone is one base off. The gene calls are TRBV7-2 and TRBJ1-2; D is possibly TRBD1 (5 bases). CDR1 SGHTA and CDR2 FQGNSA come from the germline V gene. The V end was cut by 1 base, the J end by 4 bases, with 7 bases between. CDR3 length: 13 residues. In DNA form, the CDR3 reads TGTGCCAGCAGCTTAGGACAGATCTATGGCTACACCTTC. It translates to CASSLGQIYGYTF.

The chain has TRBV19 and TRBJ1-5; D might be TRBD1 (6 bases). V lost 6 bases and J 2 bases, leaving 11 bases between the germline ends. CDR3 size: 14 residues. Germline loops: CDR1 LNHDA, CDR2 SQIVND (reference sequence). CDR3 sequence (DNA): TGTGCCAGTAGCGGGTCAGGGGGCAATCAGCCCCAGCATTTT. As protein: CASSGSGGNQPQHF. The entire variable domain, with the rest obtained from reference TRBV19 and TRBJ1-5, is as follows: DGGITQSPKYLFRKEGQNVTLSCEQNLNHDAMYWYRQDPGQGLRLIYYSQIVNDFQKGDIAEGYSVSREKKESFPLTVTSAQKNPTAFYLCASSGSGGNQPQHFGDGTRLSIL.

V and J are TRBV7-6 and TRBJ1-1; D not certain. The CDR3 has 13 amino acids. V was pared by 1 base and J by 7 bases, with 10 bases between. The germline V gene encodes CDR1 SGHVS and CDR2 FNYEAQ. CDR3 coding DNA: TGTGCCAGCAGCTTAGATCCCGTAGGTGAAGCTTTCTTT. It yields the protein CASSLDPVGEAFF.

V and J are TRBV4-2 and TRBJ1-3; D is uncertain. Germline-derived CDR1 and CDR2 are LGHNA and YNFKEQ. Deletions cut 0 bases from V and 10 bases from J, with 22 bases between. This CDR3 contains 17 residues. CDR3 loop: CASSQDPKTWGSGTIYF. The CDR3 nucleotides are TGTGCCAGCAGCCAAGACCCTAAAACGTGGGGAAGTGGGACCATATATTTT.

The V call is TRBV13, the J call TRBJ2-1; TRBD1 or TRBD2 may be the D gene (5 bases each). The CDR3 loop spans 16 amino acids. The germline gives CDR1 PRHDT, CDR2 FYEKMQ (reference sequence). Deletions cut 5 bases from V and 4 bases from J, with 18 bases between. CDR3 residues: CASSAAPRGVYNEQFF. As DNA, the CDR3 is TGTGCCAGCAGCGCCGCCCCCCGAGGGGTTTACAATGAGCAGTTCTTC. The complete variable domain, with remaining parts taken from reference TRBV13 and TRBJ2-1, reads AAGVIQSPRHLIKEKRETATLKCYPIPRHDTVYWYQQGPGQDPQFLISFYEKMQSDKGSIPDRFSAQQFSDYHSELNMSSLELGDSALYFCASSAAPRGVYNEQFFGPGTRLTVL.

The rearrangement uses TRBV7-2 and TRBJ2-2, with D hard to call. From germline, CDR1 is SGHTA and CDR2 FQGNSA. The CDR3 loop spans 13 amino acids. Between the trimmed V and J ends, which lost 5 bases and 8 bases, there was a span of 12 bases. Here the CDR3 DNA reads TGTGCCAGCAGCGCCAACACCGCAGGGGAGCTGTTTTTT. This encodes CASSANTAGELFF.